This paragraph covers one T cell receptor beta chain sequence. The sample comes from a study of T cell changes during pregnancy in multiple sclerosis. Using immunoSEQ multiplex PCR, the repertoire was profiled, and TCRdb retains in-frame clones only, with some absent. This repertoire shows 50,000 to 75,000 clones, 92% found once; its top ten account for about 2.5%. The CDR3 runs 15 residues. V was cut by 4 bases and J by 4 bases, with 14 bases left in between. Germline V gene data show CDR1 as LGHNA and CDR2 as YSLEER. This sample comprised peripheral blood, obtained in the third trimester of pregnancy. This TCR came from a female donor in good health, enrolled as a control in a pregnancy study. The chain is built from TRBV4-3 and TRBJ2-1, with unresolved D. The CDR3 spells CASSPSLLRYNEQFF. Here the CDR3 DNA reads TGCGCCAGCAGCCCATCTCTCCTACGTTACAATGAGCAGTTCTTC.